Listed below are T cell receptor beta chains from one sample, sequenced in a study of shared clonotypes between healthy human individuals. Repertoires were generated with immunoSEQ multiplex PCR, while TCRdb's copy carries only in-frame clones and drops some. The top ten clones hold 0.37% of a sample with a few million clones, 80% to 95% of them seen once. The sequenced sample consisted of naive CD4+ T cells from PBMCs. The origin of the receptors is a man between 18 and 35 years old in good health. Some clones in this sample may be carry-over from other donors' samples. Each CDR3 is given with its conserved first and last residue. The D gene is left open where the match is weak. Size values are once, few and many counts, or a class for expanded clones, and some rows have none.

V gene	clone size	D gene	J gene	CDR3 DNA	CDR3 protein
TRBV2	once	TRBD1	TRBJ1-2	TGTGCCAGTTCCCGGGACAGAGATGGCTACACCTTC	CASSRDRDGYTF
TRBV28	NA	NA	TRBJ2-7	TGTGCCAGCAGTTTTCAGAATAGCTACTCCTACGAGCAGTACTTC	CASSFQNSYSYEQYF
TRBV6-6	NA	NA	TRBJ2-2	TGTGCCAGCAGTTACTCGAGGGAGGTCGGGGAGCTGTTTTTT	CASSYSREVGELFF
TRBV10-2	NA	NA	TRBJ2-3	TGCGCCAGCAGTGAGGTCGTGGGGGATACGCAGTATTTT	CASSEVVGDTQYF
TRBV5-4	NA	NA	TRBJ2-5	TGTGCCAGCAGCTTGGTGGCTACGGCTGACGGGACCCAGTACTTC	CASSLVATADGTQYF
TRBV5-1	NA	TRBD2	TRBJ2-1	TGCGCCAGCAACCCGACTAGCGGGAGAATCAATGAGCAGTTCTTC	CASNPTSGRINEQFF
TRBV11-2	NA	TRBD2	TRBJ2-3	TGTGCCAGCAGCGCGAGCGGGGTGGGCACAGATACGCAGTATTTT	CASSASGVGTDTQYF
TRBV7-9	NA	TRBD2	TRBJ2-7	TGTGCCAGCAGCTTAGGTATGAGCGGGAGTACTTACGAGCAGTACTTC	CASSLGMSGSTYEQYF
TRBV16	NA	NA	TRBJ1-5	TGTGCCAGCAGCCAATCTTCAGGCGTGGGAAATCAGCCCCAGCATTTT	CASSQSSGVGNQPQHF
TRBV6-6	NA	TRBD1	TRBJ2-5	TGTGCCAGCAACCGACAGGGGGTACTAGAGACCCAGTACTTC	CASNRQGVLETQYF
TRBV7-6	NA	TRBD2	TRBJ2-1	TGTGCCAGCAGCCAGAGCGGGGTCTCCTACAATGAGCAGTTCTTC	CASSQSGVSYNEQFF
TRBV20-1	NA	NA	TRBJ2-1	TGCAGTGTTCAGGGGGGCACTGAGCAGTTCTTC	CSVQGGTEQFF
TRBV5-1	NA	TRBD2	TRBJ2-3	TGCGCCAGCAGCTTGGGACTAGCGGATATCACAGATACGCAGTATTTT	CASSLGLADITDTQYF
TRBV29-1	once	NA	TRBJ2-3	TGCAGCATAAGGGACACAGGATCCGAAACAGATACGCAGTATTTT	CSIRDTGSETDTQYF
TRBV5-4	NA	TRBD2	TRBJ2-2	TGTGCCAGCAGCTTGGAAGCGGGAGGCACCGGGGAGCTGTTTTTT	CASSLEAGGTGELFF
TRBV21-1	NA	NA	TRBJ2-2	TGTGCCAACCGAGGGGGGGACAGAAGAGATACCGGGGAGCTGTTTTTT	CANRGGDRRDTGELFF
TRBV6-5	NA	NA	TRBJ1-2	TGTGCCAGCAGCCCCCTTGGGAGAGGCTATGGCTACACCTTC	CASSPLGRGYGYTF
TRBV28	NA	TRBD1	TRBJ2-7	TGTGCCAGCACCCCGACAGGGATCTACGAGCAGTACTTC	CASTPTGIYEQYF
TRBV23-1	NA	NA	TRBJ2-1	TGCGCCAGCCACGCAGGCAGCTCCTACAATGAGCAGTTCTTC	CASHAGSSYNEQFF
TRBV30	NA	NA	TRBJ1-2	TGTGCCTGGAGTCAAATCTATAACTATGGCTACACCTTC	CAWSQIYNYGYTF
TRBV5-1	once	NA	TRBJ2-5	TGCGCCAGCAGCTTCGGAGGGTTAGTGCGGCAAGAGACCCAGTACTTC	CASSFGGLVRQETQYF
TRBV7-3	NA	TRBD1	TRBJ1-1	TGTGCCAGCAGCTCGACAGGGTACACTGAAGCTTTCTTT	CASSSTGYTEAFF
TRBV11-2	NA	TRBD2	TRBJ2-7	TGTGCCAGCAGCTTAAGCGGGATCGACGAGCAGTACTTC	CASSLSGIDEQYF
TRBV30	NA	TRBD1	TRBJ1-2	TGTGCCTGGACCCTGACAGGGAGCGGCAACTATGGCTACACCTTC	CAWTLTGSGNYGYTF
TRBV5-4	NA	TRBD2	TRBJ2-1	TGTGCCAGCAGCCCTCGGTCTACAGCGGGGGGTGAGCAGTTCTTC	CASSPRSTAGGEQFF
TRBV7-2	NA	TRBD1	TRBJ2-5	TGTGCCAGCAGCGTCGCCGGGACAGGGGGAGAGACCCAGTACTTC	CASSVAGTGGETQYF
TRBV5-6	NA	NA	TRBJ2-7	TGTGCCAGCAGCTTGTGGCCGGGGCCCAGCTCCTACGAGCAGTACTTC	CASSLWPGPSSYEQYF
TRBV7-9	NA	NA	TRBJ2-7	TGTGCCAGCAGCTTTGTTCGGGCAGGCGATATTCCCTACGAGCAGTACTTC	CASSFVRAGDIPYEQYF
TRBV6-6	NA	TRBD1	TRBJ2-7	TGTGCCAGCAGTACTTCTAGGACAGGATCCTACGAGCAGTACTTC	CASSTSRTGSYEQYF
TRBV28	NA	NA	TRBJ1-4	TGTGCCAGCAGTCCCAGGACACAACGGGGGGAAAAACTGTTTTTT	CASSPRTQRGEKLFF
TRBV11-2	NA	NA	TRBJ2-7	TGTGCCAGCAGCTCGACAGTATCCTACGAGCAGTACTTC	CASSSTVSYEQYF
TRBV4-1	NA	NA	TRBJ1-3	TGCGCCAGCAGCCAAGTCGACAGAACTGGAAACACCATATATTTT	CASSQVDRTGNTIYF
TRBV20-1	NA	NA	TRBJ2-1	TGCAGTGCTAGAGCCCCGCCACGGGAGTTCTTC	CSARAPPREFF
TRBV6-1	NA	NA	TRBJ2-7	TGTGCCAGCAGTGAAGGGCAAAGGGGGGAGCAGTACTTC	CASSEGQRGEQYF
TRBV18	NA	NA	TRBJ2-1	TGTGCCAGCTCACCACAAGGAGGGTGGGAGCAGTTCTTC	CASSPQGGWEQFF
TRBV28	NA	NA	TRBJ1-1	TGTGCCAGCAGTCCCCAAGCTTTGTGGAACGGTGACACTGAAGCTTTCTTT	CASSPQALWNGDTEAFF